This entry concerns a single T cell receptor beta chain. What it binds is not known. The data belong to a study of cytomegalovirus exposure and HLA in healthy donors. Study results and limitations: Across donors, most TCRs were seen rarely, yet some public ones were widespread. Among the CMV-associated chains, three were confirmed in vitro as specific for CMV antigens. The study labeled more than 150 TCR beta chains cytomegalovirus-associated. One later analysis, an examination of the 90 to 150 validation repertoires, found that first-cohort TCR clusters tended to co-occur in them.

Trimming took 2 bases from V and 6 from J, leaving 7 bases between them. The CDR3 is 13 amino acids. Germline CDR1 reads SGHTA; CDR2 reads FQGNSA. Some clones are missing from TCRdb's copy, which holds only in-frame ones; the method was immunoSEQ multiplex PCR. The table includes about 110,000 clones, around nine tenths detected once. This chain links TRBV7-2 with TRBJ2-2; D unresolved. This receptor was obtained from a woman aged 25 to 39 in good health and CMV-seropositive. Sequencing was carried out using PBMCs. The CDR3 here is CASSLNRAGELFF. The CDR3 DNA reads as TGTGCCAGCAGCTTAAATCGCGCCGGGGAGCTGTTTTTT.